This T cell receptor beta chain was sequenced for a study of blood T cell repertoires in COVID-19. This clone occurred once. V gave up 7 bases and J gave up 3 bases; unmatched junction bases: 6. The CDR3 is made up of 13 amino acids. The germline V gene has CDR1 SQVTM and CDR2 ANQGSEA. Some clones are missing from TCRdb's copy, which holds only in-frame ones; the method was immunoSEQ multiplex PCR. Of fewer than 300,000 clones in the sample, 65% to 90% were seen once. Sequenced material: peripheral blood. V gene TRBV29-1 combines with J gene TRBJ1-5; TRBD1 matches 7 bases. This clonotype was sampled from an older woman with active or convalescent COVID-19. In DNA, the CDR3 is TGCAGCGCCCAAACAGGGGACAATCAGCCCCAGCATTTT. It is translated as CSAQTGDNQPQHF. The entire variable domain, with the rest obtained from reference TRBV29-1 and TRBJ1-5, is as follows: SAVISQKPSRDICQRGTSLTIQCQVDSQVTMMFWYRQQPGQSLTLIATANQGSEATYESGFVIDKFPISRPNLTFSTLTVSNMSPEDSSIYLCSAQTGDNQPQHFGDGTRLSIL.